This T cell receptor beta chain was identified in a study of shared clonotypes between healthy human individuals. Study results and limitations: The generation probabilities recorded for non-shared clonotypes fell below those of clonotypes shared by all four donors. Clonotype sharing among donors was expected to depend on sequencing depth.

Points on this clone: No antigen is known for it.

Some clones are missing from TCRdb's copy, which holds only in-frame ones; the method was immunoSEQ multiplex PCR. The sample shows fewer than 1.4 million clones, 75% to 85% of them seen only once. V was cut by 5 bases and J by 4 bases, with 5 bases left in between. Germline V gene lookup returns CDR1 SEHNR and CDR2 FQNEAQ (reference sequence). This CDR3 spans 11 amino acids. Specimen: memory CD4+ T cells from PBMCs. As for subset: CD45RA-negative fraction. The clonotype comes from a young man in good health. Some clones in this sample may be carry-over from other donors' samples. J is TRBJ2-5 and V is TRBV7-9, with D hard to call. CDR3 nucleotide sequence: TGTGCCAGCAGCCGTGGAGAGACCCAGTACTTC. As protein: CASSRGETQYF.